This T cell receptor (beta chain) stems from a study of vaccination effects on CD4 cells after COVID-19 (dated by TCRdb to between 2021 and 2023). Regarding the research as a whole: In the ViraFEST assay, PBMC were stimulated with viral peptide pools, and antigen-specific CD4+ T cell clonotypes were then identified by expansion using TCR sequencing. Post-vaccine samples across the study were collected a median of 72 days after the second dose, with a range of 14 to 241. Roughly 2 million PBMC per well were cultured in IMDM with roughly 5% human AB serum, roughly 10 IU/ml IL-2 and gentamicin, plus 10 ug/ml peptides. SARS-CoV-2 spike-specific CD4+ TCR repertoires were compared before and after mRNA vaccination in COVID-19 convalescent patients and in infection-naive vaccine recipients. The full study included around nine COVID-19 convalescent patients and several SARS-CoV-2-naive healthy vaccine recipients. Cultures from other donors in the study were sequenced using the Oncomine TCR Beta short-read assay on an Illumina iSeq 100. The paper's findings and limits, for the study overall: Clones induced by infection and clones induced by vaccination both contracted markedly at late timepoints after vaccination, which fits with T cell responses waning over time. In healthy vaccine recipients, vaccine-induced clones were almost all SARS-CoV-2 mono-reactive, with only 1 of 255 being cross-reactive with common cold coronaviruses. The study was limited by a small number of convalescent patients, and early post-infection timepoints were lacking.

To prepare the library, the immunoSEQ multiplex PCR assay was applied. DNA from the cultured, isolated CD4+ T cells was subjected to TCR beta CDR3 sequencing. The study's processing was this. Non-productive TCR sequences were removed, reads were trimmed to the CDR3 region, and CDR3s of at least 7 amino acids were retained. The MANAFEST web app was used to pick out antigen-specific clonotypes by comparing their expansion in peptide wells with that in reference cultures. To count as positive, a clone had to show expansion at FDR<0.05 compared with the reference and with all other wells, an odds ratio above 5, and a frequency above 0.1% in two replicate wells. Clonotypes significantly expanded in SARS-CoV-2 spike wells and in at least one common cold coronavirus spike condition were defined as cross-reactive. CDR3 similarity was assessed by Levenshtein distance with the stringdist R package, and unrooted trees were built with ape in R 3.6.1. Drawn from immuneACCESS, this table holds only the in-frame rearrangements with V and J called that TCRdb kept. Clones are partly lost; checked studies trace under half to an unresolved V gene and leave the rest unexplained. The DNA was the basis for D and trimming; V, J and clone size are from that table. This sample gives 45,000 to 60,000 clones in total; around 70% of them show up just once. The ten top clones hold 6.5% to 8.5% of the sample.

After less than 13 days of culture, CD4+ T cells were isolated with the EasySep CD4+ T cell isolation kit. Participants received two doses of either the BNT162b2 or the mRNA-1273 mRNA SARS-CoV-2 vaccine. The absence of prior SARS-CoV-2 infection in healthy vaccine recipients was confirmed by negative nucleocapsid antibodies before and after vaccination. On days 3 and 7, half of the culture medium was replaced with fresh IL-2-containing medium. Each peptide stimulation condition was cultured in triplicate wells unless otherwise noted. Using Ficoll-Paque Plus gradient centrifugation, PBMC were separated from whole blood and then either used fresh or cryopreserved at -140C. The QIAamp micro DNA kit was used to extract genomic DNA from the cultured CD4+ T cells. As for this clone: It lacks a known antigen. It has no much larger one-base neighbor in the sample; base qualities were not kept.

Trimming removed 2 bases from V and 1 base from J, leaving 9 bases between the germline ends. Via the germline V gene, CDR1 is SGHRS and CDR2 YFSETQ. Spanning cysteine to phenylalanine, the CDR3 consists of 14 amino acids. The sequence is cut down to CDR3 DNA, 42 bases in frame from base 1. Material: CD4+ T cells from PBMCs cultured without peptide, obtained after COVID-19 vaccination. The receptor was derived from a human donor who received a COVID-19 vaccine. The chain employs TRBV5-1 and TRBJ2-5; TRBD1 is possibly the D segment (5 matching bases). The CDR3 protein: CASSFRGTQETQYF. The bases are TGCGCCAGCAGCTTTAGGGGTACCCAAGAGACCCAGTACTTC.